These 10 T cell receptor beta chains came from one sample sequenced in a study of breast tumors, draining lymph nodes, adjacent tissues. TCRdb used MiXCR to reprocess the multiplex PCR reads, holding one entry per CDR3 protein. Of approximately 88,000 distinct CDR3 sequences in the sample, approximately 29% are singletons; the top ten hold roughly 7.3%. Samples came from axillary lymph nodes draining the breast cancer. The source material was axillary lymph node tissue. The receptors come from a female donor with breast cancer. Some clones in this sample may be carry-over from other donors' samples.

The sample holds many counts of this clonotype. The chain joins TRBV6-2 or TRBV6-3 to TRBJ2-7, with D uncertain. With 5 bases removed from V and 4 bases from J, the gap between germline ends came to 15 bases. The CDR3 loop spans 14 amino acids. Germline values: CDR1 MNHEY, CDR2 SVGEGT. CDR3 coding DNA: TGTGCCAGCAGTCCCCCAGTTTCAGGATACGAGCAGTACTTC. It specifies CASSPPVSGYEQYF.

With respect to this clonotype: One end of the junction varies from germline; a read error may be responsible. This chain links TRBV7-2 with TRBJ1-2, with 7 bases matching TRBD1. This CDR3 contains 15 residues. Germline CDR1 is SGHTA and CDR2 is FQGNSA. CDR3: CAGSTRQGSNYGYTF. CDR3 DNA sequence: TGTGCCGGCAGCACGCGACAGGGCTCCAACTATGGCTACACCTTC.

This clonotype was seen a handful of times. The chain recombines TRBV6-4 with TRBJ2-1; D could derive from TRBD1 or TRBD2 (6 bases each). V dropped 8 bases and J dropped 7 bases, with 24 bases sitting between them. Germline CDR1 MRHNA, CDR2 SNTAGT. The CDR3 contains 16 residues. The DNA for the CDR3 is TGTGCCAGCGGGCGCCAACCCGACTCGGGGGCAAATGAGCAGTTCTTC. Amino acids: CASGRQPDSGANEQFF.

The chain couples TRBV29-1 to TRBJ1-2, with D perhaps TRBD1 (5 bases). Germline V CDR1 and CDR2: SQVTM, ANQGSEA. The CDR3 totals 13 residues. Trimming removed 8 bases at V and 5 bases at J, with 18 bases between. The CDR3 spells CSYRDGTQYGYTF. The CDR3 DNA follows: TGCAGCTACCGGGACGGCACTCAATATGGCTACACCTTC.

This clonotype was detected many times. The rearrangement joins TRBV29-1 to TRBJ2-1; D is ambiguous. Germline CDR1 is SQVTM and CDR2 is ANQGSEA. The CDR3 has 14 amino acids. V lost 5 bases to trimming and J lost 7 bases, with 18 bases between them. CDR3 sequence: CSVFGQRGWNEQFF. The CDR3, as DNA: TGCAGCGTTTTTGGGCAGAGAGGATGGAATGAGCAGTTCTTC.

This clonotype was seen more than once but under ten times. A much larger clone lies one base from this, so it may be a read error. The chain joins TRBV20-1 to TRBJ2-5; tentatively, D is TRBD2 (5 bases). Germline V gene sequence: CDR1 DFQATT, CDR2 SNEGSKA (reference sequence). The CDR3 extends over 11 amino acids. The CDR3 nucleotides read TGCAGTGCGAGTTTCGGGGAGACCCAGTCCTTC. Its translation is CSASFGETQSF.

The rearrangement joins TRBV10-2 to TRBJ2-7; D remains ambiguous. CDR3 size: 13 residues. Germline V gene lookup returns CDR1 WSHSY and CDR2 SAAADI. V gave up 4 bases and J gave up 3 bases, with 10 bases separating them. The CDR3 DNA reads as TGCGCCAGCAGTGTGCAGCTGAGCTACGAGCAGTACGTC. This encodes CASSVQLSYEQYV.

The CDR3 bases are TGTGCCAGCAGTCCTTGGGGGGTTGCAGAAGCTTTCTTT. The encoded protein is CASSPWGVAEAFF. The chain joins TRBV3-1 to TRBJ1-1; D perhaps matches TRBD1 (5 bases). With 6 bases removed from V and 8 bases from J, the gap between germline ends came to 16 bases. CDR1 and CDR2 from the germline V gene are LGHDT and YNNKEL (reference sequence). This CDR3 spans 13 amino acids.

The chain carries TRBV27 and TRBJ1-3, with D unresolved. CDR1 and CDR2 from the germline V gene are MNHEY and SMNVEV (reference sequence). Trimming stripped 6 bases from V and 8 bases from J, with 23 bases between. The CDR3 sequence is 16 residues long. CDR3 amino acids: CASRADSTAYGYTIYF. CDR3 nucleotides: TGTGCCAGCAGGGCTGACTCGACTGCGTATGGCTACACCATATATTTT.

This clonotype was picked up many times. The V and J genes are TRBV14 and TRBJ2-5, with TRBD1 as a possible D gene (6 bases). Trimming left V 4 bases short and J 2 bases short, with 11 bases between. CDR1 is SGHDN, CDR2 FVKESK, per germline. CDR3 length: 14 amino acids. CDR3 residues: CASSPDGQQETQYF. The CDR3 coding sequence is TGTGCCAGCAGCCCTGACGGACAGCAAGAGACCCAGTACTTC.